A single sample is the source of the 27 T cell receptor beta chains below, sequenced in a study of OX40 agonist ivuxolimab in advanced cancers. TCRdb's copy holds only in-frame clones and misses some; the assay was immunoSEQ multiplex PCR. The table has more than 4,500 clones, 65% to 70% seen once; the top ten hold 55% to 75%. The sequencing used CD4+ or CD8+ T cells sorted from blood, collected in a trial of the OX40 agonist ivuxolimab. Every receptor here comes from an adult with an advanced solid tumor such as melanoma, head and neck, liver or kidney cancer.

The chain has TRBV28 and TRBJ1-6; D gene unclear. The germline CDR1 and CDR2 sequences are MDHEN and SYDVKM. This CDR3 comprises 14 residues. The CDR3: CSISLFSLNSPLHF. The CDR3 DNA is TGTTCCATCAGTTTATTCTCCCTTAATTCACCCCTCCACTTT.

This rearrangement joins TRBV13 to TRBJ2-3, with D possibly being TRBD2 (6 bases). Germline V gives CDR1 PRHDT, CDR2 FYEKMQ (reference sequence). This CDR3 spans 17 amino acids. V lost 1 base to trimming and J lost 2 bases, with 16 bases between them. CDR3 sequence reads: CASSLASQGLTTDTQYF. CDR3 sequence (DNA): TGTGCCAGCAGCTTAGCTTCCCAGGGACTTACCACAGATACGCAGTATTTT.

This clone was picked up one time. The chain couples TRBV2 to TRBJ1-2, with D possibly being TRBD1 (5 bases). In germline, CDR1 is SNHLY, CDR2 FYNNEI. This CDR3 is 12 amino acids long. V lost 7 bases, J lost 7 bases, and 13 bases lay in between. The CDR3 reads CASKGRSAGYTF. In DNA form, the CDR3 reads TGTGCCAGCAAGGGGCGCAGCGCTGGCTACACCTTC. The complete variable domain, with remaining parts taken from reference TRBV2 and TRBJ1-2, reads EPEVTQTPSHQVTQMGQEVILRCVPISNHLYFYWYRQILGQKVEFLVSFYNNEISEKSEIFDDQFSVERPDGSNFTLKIRSTKLEDSAMYFCASKGRSAGYTFGSGTRLTVV.

This chain uses TRBV6-6 with TRBJ2-7, with D hard to call. The CDR3 spans 12 residues. Per germline, CDR1 MNHNY and CDR2 SVGAGI (reference sequence). The V gene lost 1 base and the J gene lost 5 bases, with 6 bases spanning the gap. The CDR3 sequence is CASSYLRHEQYF. CDR3 bases: TGTGCCAGCAGTTACTTACGTCACGAGCAGTACTTC.

CDR3 in DNA: TGTGCCACGCGATCCCCCCGGGACAGGGGGCCCCAGTACTTC. Its protein is CATRSPRDRGPQYF. The chain uses TRBV27 and TRBJ2-5; 12 bases map to TRBD1. The J segment lost 9 bases and the V segment lost 10 bases, leaving 12 bases of the junction unmatched. Per germline, CDR1 MNHEY and CDR2 SMNVEV (reference sequence). There are 14 residues in the CDR3.

V is TRBV11-3 and J is TRBJ1-1, with TRBD1 matching over 8 bases. Trimming at V came to 3 bases and at J to 4 bases, leaving 4 bases not matched to a gene. The germline gives CDR1 SGHNT, CDR2 YENEEA. The CDR3 has 14 residues. The CDR3 bases are TGTGCCAGCAGCTTTAGGACAGGGCGCACTGAAGCTTTCTTT. It translates to CASSFRTGRTEAFF.

This rearrangement joins TRBV29-1 to TRBJ1-1; 9 positions match TRBD1. J was trimmed by 0 bases and V by 4 bases; bases with no gene match: 6. Germline V gene data show CDR1 as SQVTM and CDR2 as ANQGSEA. The CDR3 has 15 amino acids. CDR3 in DNA: TGCAGCGTTGTGGGGACAGGGTTTATGAACACTGAAGCTTTCTTT. Translated: CSVVGTGFMNTEAFF.

The rearrangement uses TRBV28 and TRBJ1-5, with 7 bases identical to TRBD1. Per germline, CDR1 MDHEN and CDR2 SYDVKM. The ends lost 7 bases at V and 3 bases at J; junction bases unmatched: 6. The CDR3 runs to 14 residues. The CDR3, as DNA: TGTGCCAGCACGGACAGGCGATTCAATCAGCCCCAGCATTTT. It yields the protein CASTDRRFNQPQHF.

About this clone: The junction differs from germline at one of its ends, possibly a read error. The sample carries other DNA sequences with the same CDR3. This chain uses TRBV4-1 with TRBJ2-1; 7 bases agree with TRBD1. Germline CDR1 reads MGHRA; CDR2 reads YSYEKL. The CDR3 is 15 amino acids. The CDR3 region is CASSQEHGGRGEQFF. CDR3 nucleotide sequence: TGTGCCAGCAGCCAAGAGCACGGAGGCAGGGGGGAGCAGTTCTTC.

By its share, this clone is large (0.1 to 1%). The rearrangement uses TRBV15 and TRBJ2-5; TRBD2 matches at 9 bases. The CDR3 length is 13 residues. V lost 2 bases and J lost 9; bases outside the gene matches: 4. Germline V lookup: CDR1 LNHNV, CDR2 YYDKDF (reference sequence). The CDR3 DNA follows: TGTGCCACCAGCAGATTAGCGGGGGAAGCCCAGTACTTC. Its protein is CATSRLAGEAQYF.

This clone was counted a few times. V is TRBV11-1 and J is TRBJ2-7; D remains unclear. V lost 3 bases and J lost 0, with 9 bases in between. Germline V gene data show CDR1 as SGHAT and CDR2 as FQDESV (reference sequence). This CDR3 is 14 amino acids long. The CDR3 region has the DNA TGTGCCAGCAGCTTTCACGGCGCCTCCTACGAGCAGTACTTC. Translation gives CASSFHGASYEQYF.

The rearrangement links TRBV19 to TRBJ1-2, with D uncertain. Trimming left V 4 bases short and J 5 bases short, with 5 bases between. The CDR3 sequence is 11 residues long. CDR1 and CDR2 (germline): LNHDA, SQIVND (reference sequence). As DNA, the CDR3 is TGTGCCAGTAGTACCAGTTATGGCTACACCTTC. This translates into CASSTSYGYTF.

The chain has TRBV5-4 and TRBJ2-1; TRBD1 agrees at 7 bases. V was clipped by 4 bases and J by 2 bases; unmatched bases: 6. Germline CDR1 reads SGHNT; CDR2 reads YYREEE (reference sequence). CDR3 length: 15 residues. The CDR3 DNA is TGTGCCAGCAGCCCGGGACAGTCCACCTACAATGAGCAGTTCTTC. This gives the protein CASSPGQSTYNEQFF. The full variable domain, with the rest looked up from reference TRBV5-4 and TRBJ2-1, is ETGVTQSPTHLIKTRGQQVTLRCSSQSGHNTVSWYQQALGQGPQFIFQYYREEENGRGNFPPRFSGLQFPNYSSELNVNALELDDSALYLCASSPGQSTYNEQFFGPGTRLTVL.

This chain links TRBV9 with TRBJ2-2, with 11 bases lining up with TRBD2. There are 17 residues in the CDR3. J lost 2 bases, V lost 4 bases, and 7 bases had no gene match. CDR1 is SGDLS and CDR2 is YYNGEE in the germline V gene. The CDR3 region is CASSTSSGGANTGELFF. The CDR3 DNA is TGTGCCAGCAGCACAAGTAGCGGGGGGGCTAACACCGGGGAGCTGTTTTTT. Full variable domain (remainder filled in from reference TRBV9 and TRBJ2-2): DSGVTQTPKHLITATGQRVTLRCSPRSGDLSVYWYQQSLDQGLQFLIQYYNGEERAKGNILERFSAQQFPDLHSELNLSSLELGDSALYFCASSTSSGGANTGELFFGEGSRLTVL.

The V call is TRBV2, the J call TRBJ1-1, with unresolved D. The V end lost 0 bases, the J end lost 5 bases, and 4 bases lay between the germline ends. The germline V gene encodes CDR1 SNHLY and CDR2 FYNNEI. The CDR3 is 12 amino acids. CDR3 sequence: CASSEAYTEAFF. The CDR3 nucleotides read TGTGCCAGCAGTGAAGCGTATACTGAAGCTTTCTTT.

As concerns this clone: Since a far larger clone is one base different, this is likely a read error. The DNA for the CDR3 is TGTGCCAGCAGCCACGCTATGGACAGGGCCGCTGAAGCTTTCTTT. Translating it yields CASSHAMDRAAEAFF. The chain employs TRBV11-2 and TRBJ1-1, with 8 bases that match TRBD1. The trim removed 5 bases at V and 6 bases at J, leaving 11 bases unmatched. Germline CDR1 and CDR2: SGHAT and FQNNGV. CDR3 length equals 15 residues.

This clone came up a few times. The chain is built from TRBV28 and TRBJ1-1; maybe TRBD1 (5 bases). This CDR3 is built from 13 residues. Trimming stripped 5 bases from V and 0 bases from J, with 7 bases between. Germline loops: CDR1 MDHEN, CDR2 SYDVKM. The CDR3 loop reads CASSPTVNTEAFF. CDR3 nucleotides: TGTGCCAGCAGTCCGACAGTGAACACTGAAGCTTTCTTT.

The rearrangement links TRBV5-1 to TRBJ1-2; D uncertain. The CDR3 runs 13 residues. Germline V gives CDR1 SGHRS, CDR2 YFSETQ. Trimming pared 0 bases from V and 6 bases from J, leaving 9 bases between. CDR3 bases: TGCGCCAGCAGCTTGGGTAGAAACGATGGCTACACCTTC. This encodes CASSLGRNDGYTF.

This rearrangement joins TRBV7-9 to TRBJ2-7; D ambiguous. This CDR3 is built from 16 residues. The germline V gene has CDR1 SEHNR and CDR2 FQNEAQ (reference sequence). Trimming removed 0 bases at V and 0 bases at J, with 12 bases between. The CDR3 protein is CASSLAQGGNSYEQYF. The CDR3, as DNA: TGTGCCAGCAGCTTAGCCCAAGGTGGGAACTCCTACGAGCAGTACTTC.

This rearrangement joins TRBV5-1 to TRBJ2-7; TRBD2 is a possible D gene (6 bases). CDR3 length: 12 residues. Trimming left V 3 bases short and J 5 bases short, with 9 bases between. The germline V gene encodes CDR1 SGHRS and CDR2 YFSETQ. The CDR3 DNA reads TGCGCCAGCAGCTGGGGACTTGACGAGCAGTACTTC. The encoded protein is CASSWGLDEQYF.

This clone was seen just once. This chain joins TRBV9 and TRBJ2-2; D possibly uses TRBD1 or TRBD2 (6 bases each). Trimming left V 4 bases short and J 5 bases short, with 21 bases between. CDR1 SGDLS and CDR2 YYNGEE come from the germline V gene. The CDR3 contains 17 residues. The CDR3 reads CASSSRDTGGYTGELFF. The CDR3 DNA is TGTGCCAGCAGCAGCCGGGACACAGGAGGGTATACCGGGGAGCTGTTTTTT.

The chain couples TRBV9 to TRBJ1-2; D unclear. This CDR3 is built from 12 residues. V lost 3 bases, J lost 4 bases, and 7 bases lay in between. CDR1 and CDR2 from the germline V gene are SGDLS and YYNGEE. The CDR3 coding sequence is TGTGCCAGCAGCGGAGACACCTATGGCTACACCTTC. Its translation is CASSGDTYGYTF.

Details on this clone: At one end, the junction sequence differs from germline, possibly due to a read error. The CDR3 DNA is TGCGCCAGCAAGGATCGGCACCGGGGGAGCACCGGGGAGCTGTTTTTT. It codes for CASKDRHRGSTGELFF. The V and J genes are TRBV5-5 and TRBJ2-2, with TRBD2 as a possible D gene (6 bases). The CDR3 sequence is 16 residues long. CDR1 and CDR2 from the germline V gene are SGHKS and YYEKEE (reference sequence).

This chain connects TRBV28 to TRBJ1-5; no clear D. From germline, CDR1 is MDHEN and CDR2 SYDVKM. The V end was cut by 8 bases, the J end by 4 bases, with 9 bases between. The CDR3 consists of 12 residues. The CDR3 coding sequence is TGTGCCAGCTGCCGCCGGAATCAGCCCCAGCATTTT. This gives the protein CASCRRNQPQHF.

V and J are TRBV9 and TRBJ1-5, with TRBD1 as a possible D gene (5 bases). V was trimmed by 4 bases and J by 5 bases, leaving 13 bases between them. The CDR3 covers 14 residues. CDR1 SGDLS and CDR2 YYNGEE come from the germline V gene. This chain's CDR3 is CASSTGTDHQPQHF. DNA of the CDR3: TGTGCCAGCAGCACCGGGACCGACCATCAGCCCCAGCATTTT.

The V call is TRBV4-1, the J call TRBJ2-7; 7 positions match TRBD2. This CDR3 comprises 15 residues. With 3 bases clipped from V and 3 bases from J, the junction kept 8 bases outside the gene matches. Germline loops: CDR1 MGHRA, CDR2 YSYEKL. The chain's CDR3 is CASSHPGLTLYEQYF. The CDR3, as DNA: TGCGCCAGCAGCCATCCGGGACTAACCCTCTACGAGCAGTACTTC.

The chain combines TRBV4-3 with TRBJ2-2; 8 bases fit TRBD2. V lost 1 base to trimming and J lost 7 bases; unmatched junction nucleotides: 5. Germline values: CDR1 LGHNA, CDR2 YSLEER. This CDR3 is 15 amino acids long. CDR3 DNA sequence: TGCGCCAGCAGCCAAGGTCTAGCGGGTGGCGGGGAGCTGTTTTTT. Translation gives CASSQGLAGGGELFF.